These T cell receptor beta chains were read from a single sample in a study of CD8 T cells in ankylosing spondylitis. Each CDR3 protein is one row after TCRdb ran MiXCR on the 5' RACE reads. The repertoire consists of 250,000 to 350,000 distinct CDR3 sequences, with roughly 8% occurring once and the leading ten covering roughly 14%. The sample taken for sequencing was blood, either unsorted or a sorted T cell fraction (not recorded which). These receptors originate from a male donor with ankylosing spondylitis. Each CDR3 is given with its conserved first and last residue. A D gene is named only where the DNA matches it firmly. Clone size appears in some rows only: once, few, many, or a class for an expanded clone.

V gene: TRBV20-1
D gene: TRBD2
clone size: few
J gene: TRBJ2-1
CDR3 DNA: TGCAGTGCTAGTGGACTAGCGGGAGGTAATGAGCAGTTCTTC
CDR3 protein: CSASGLAGGNEQFF

V gene: TRBV11-2
D gene: -
clone size: -
J gene: TRBJ1-1
CDR3 DNA: TGTGCCAGCAGCTTAGAACTGAACACTGAAGTTTTCTTT
CDR3 protein: CASSLELNTEVFF

V gene: TRBV5-1
D gene: TRBD1
clone size: few
J gene: TRBJ1-4
CDR3 DNA: TGCGCCAGCAGCTCGTGGACAGGGGGGAATGAAAAACTGTTTTTT
CDR3 protein: CASSSWTGGNEKLFF

V gene: TRBV12-3/TRBV12-4
D gene: -
clone size: -
J gene: TRBJ2-7
CDR3 DNA: TGTGCCAGCAGTTTAACCAACTACGAGCAGTACTTC
CDR3 protein: CASSLTNYEQYF

V gene: TRBV27
D gene: -
clone size: -
J gene: TRBJ2-1
CDR3 DNA: TGTGCCAGCAGTTTATCCGGACCACCACGAAGGGACAATGAGCAGTTCTTC
CDR3 protein: CASSLSGPPRRDNEQFF

V gene: TRBV29-1
D gene: TRBD1
clone size: few
J gene: TRBJ2-1
CDR3 DNA: TGCAGCGCCGGGACAGGGGGCTCCTACAATGGGCAGTTCTTC
CDR3 protein: CSAGTGGSYNGQFF

V gene: TRBV6-6
D gene: -
clone size: -
J gene: TRBJ2-3
CDR3 DNA: TGTGCCAGCAGTTACTCTGGCACAGATACGCAGTATTTT
CDR3 protein: CASSYSGTDTQYF

V gene: TRBV6-5
D gene: TRBD2
clone size: few
J gene: TRBJ2-1
CDR3 DNA: TGTGCCAGCAGTGTACTAACTAGCGGGAGAGGTGAGCAGTTCTTC
CDR3 protein: CASSVLTSGRGEQFF

V gene: TRBV29-1
D gene: TRBD1
clone size: once
J gene: TRBJ1-5
CDR3 DNA: TGCAGCGTCGTGGACAGGGGGCAGGGTCAGCCCCAGCATTTT
CDR3 protein: CSVVDRGQGQPQHF

V gene: TRBV18
D gene: -
clone size: -
J gene: TRBJ2-2
CDR3 DNA: TGTGCCAGCTCACCCACAGGATTCGGGGAGCTGTTTTTT
CDR3 protein: CASSPTGFGELFF

V gene: TRBV3-1
D gene: -
clone size: -
J gene: TRBJ2-5
CDR3 DNA: TGTGCCAGCAGCCAAGATCGGGGGAGGATATACCAAGAGACCCAGTACTTC
CDR3 protein: CASSQDRGRIYQETQYF

V gene: TRBV20-1
D gene: -
clone size: -
J gene: TRBJ2-6
CDR3 DNA: TGCAGTGCTGCACAGTCTGGGGCCAACGTCCTGACTTTC
CDR3 protein: CSAAQSGANVLTF

V gene: TRBV12-3/TRBV12-4
D gene: -
clone size: many
J gene: TRBJ2-1
CDR3 DNA: TGTGCCACCAGGGAGCGGAGATCCTACAATGAGCAGTTCTTC
CDR3 protein: CATRERRSYNEQFF

V gene: TRBV11-1
D gene: TRBD2
clone size: many
J gene: TRBJ2-1
CDR3 DNA: TGTGCCAGCAGCTTAGGCGGGAGGTGGCTCGATGAGCAGTTCTTC
CDR3 protein: CASSLGGRWLDEQFF

V gene: TRBV27
D gene: -
clone size: few
J gene: TRBJ2-7
CDR3 DNA: TGTGCCAGCTCCGGGACCTTGATGAACGAGCAGTACTTC
CDR3 protein: CASSGTLMNEQYF

V gene: TRBV7-9
D gene: -
clone size: few
J gene: TRBJ2-7
CDR3 DNA: TGTGCCAGCAGCCGGGGCGCGGGGCAGCTTTCCTACGAGCAGTACTTC
CDR3 protein: CASSRGAGQLSYEQYF

V gene: TRBV12-3/TRBV12-4
D gene: -
clone size: many
J gene: TRBJ2-2
CDR3 DNA: TGTGCCAGCAGTTTAGCGGACCATACCGGGGAGCTGTTTTTT
CDR3 protein: CASSLADHTGELFF

V gene: TRBV4-3
D gene: -
clone size: many
J gene: TRBJ1-2
CDR3 DNA: TGCGCCAGCAGCCAAGGGTTGGCAGGGGATGGCTACACCTTC
CDR3 protein: CASSQGLAGDGYTF

V gene: TRBV20-1
D gene: -
clone size: many
J gene: TRBJ1-2
CDR3 DNA: TGCAGTGCGCCGTCGGACGGGGGCTATGGCTACACCTTC
CDR3 protein: CSAPSDGGYGYTF

V gene: TRBV28
D gene: -
clone size: few
J gene: TRBJ2-7
CDR3 DNA: TGTGCCAGCGGACAGTCCCTACGCGAGCAGTACTTC
CDR3 protein: CASGQSLREQYF

V gene: TRBV10-3
D gene: TRBD1
clone size: many
J gene: TRBJ1-5
CDR3 DNA: TGTGCCATCGGGACAGGGATATGGCAGCCCCAGCATTTT
CDR3 protein: CAIGTGIWQPQHF

V gene: TRBV4-2
D gene: -
clone size: -
J gene: TRBJ1-1
CDR3 DNA: TGTGCCAGCAGCCACTACCGGGTCGGGAGTGAAGCTTTCTTT
CDR3 protein: CASSHYRVGSEAFF

V gene: TRBV4-1
D gene: -
clone size: few
J gene: TRBJ2-3
CDR3 DNA: TGCGCCAGCAGCCATGATGTTGGGCTTACTAGCACAGATACGCAGTATTTT
CDR3 protein: CASSHDVGLTSTDTQYF

V gene: TRBV28
D gene: -
clone size: -
J gene: TRBJ2-7
CDR3 DNA: TGTGCCAGCAGTCGCGGGTTTGACGGCTCCTACGAGCAGTACTTC
CDR3 protein: CASSRGFDGSYEQYF

V gene: TRBV20-1
D gene: -
clone size: -
J gene: TRBJ2-7
CDR3 DNA: TGCAGTGCTAAGCCCTCGGGACTTTATACAATCGAATGGGACGAGCAGTACTTC
CDR3 protein: CSAKPSGLYTIEWDEQYF

V gene: TRBV19
D gene: -
clone size: -
J gene: TRBJ2-2
CDR3 DNA: TGTGCCAGTAGCCCAGGACAGACCCCCGGGGAGCTGTTTTTT
CDR3 protein: CASSPGQTPGELFF

V gene: TRBV5-1
D gene: -
clone size: -
J gene: TRBJ1-1
CDR3 DNA: TGCGCCAGCAGCTTGGGTGAGATAAACACTGAAGCTTTCTTT
CDR3 protein: CASSLGEINTEAFF

V gene: TRBV7-9
D gene: -
clone size: few
J gene: TRBJ2-1
CDR3 DNA: TGTGCCAGCAGCATTACCGGACAAAATGAGCAGTTCTTC
CDR3 protein: CASSITGQNEQFF

V gene: TRBV20-1
D gene: -
clone size: -
J gene: TRBJ2-1
CDR3 DNA: TGCAGTGCTAGAGATGGAAGGTGGGCCTACAATGAGCAGTTCTTC
CDR3 protein: CSARDGRWAYNEQFF

V gene: TRBV5-5
D gene: -
clone size: few
J gene: TRBJ2-7
CDR3 DNA: TGTGCCAGCAGCCCTACCTACTACGAGCAGTACTTC
CDR3 protein: CASSPTYYEQYF

V gene: TRBV5-6
D gene: -
clone size: few
J gene: TRBJ2-3
CDR3 DNA: TGTGCCAGCAGCTCATATGGGATAGCGGTTATCACAGATACGCAGTATTTT
CDR3 protein: CASSSYGIAVITDTQYF

V gene: TRBV5-6
D gene: -
clone size: few
J gene: TRBJ2-7
CDR3 DNA: TGTGCCAGCAGCTTCCTAGGTCGGGACGAGCAGTACTTC
CDR3 protein: CASSFLGRDEQYF

V gene: TRBV9
D gene: -
clone size: -
J gene: TRBJ2-7
CDR3 DNA: TGTGCCAGCAGCGCAGACGGTTCCTACGAGCAGTACTTC
CDR3 protein: CASSADGSYEQYF

V gene: TRBV11-2
D gene: -
clone size: -
J gene: TRBJ2-2
CDR3 DNA: TGTGCCAGCAGCGAGATTTGGGGATCCGGGGAGCTGTTTTTT
CDR3 protein: CASSEIWGSGELFF

V gene: TRBV20-1
D gene: TRBD2
clone size: few
J gene: TRBJ2-7
CDR3 DNA: TGCAGTGCTAGAGATTGGGGACTAGGCGGCTACGAGCAGTACTTC
CDR3 protein: CSARDWGLGGYEQYF

V gene: TRBV12-3/TRBV12-4
D gene: -
clone size: few
J gene: TRBJ1-1
CDR3 DNA: TGTGCCAGCACCCCCCATGGGGGCACTGAAGCTTTCTTT
CDR3 protein: CASTPHGGTEAFF

V gene: TRBV4-1
D gene: TRBD1
clone size: many
J gene: TRBJ2-7
CDR3 DNA: TGCGCCAGCAGCCAAGCTTCGGGACAGGGTCCTATCTACGAGCAGTACTTC
CDR3 protein: CASSQASGQGPIYEQYF

V gene: TRBV29-1
D gene: -
clone size: many
J gene: TRBJ2-1
CDR3 DNA: TGCAGCGTTGAACACAGCTCCTACAATGAGCAGTTCTTC
CDR3 protein: CSVEHSSYNEQFF

V gene: TRBV5-5
D gene: TRBD2
clone size: many
J gene: TRBJ2-7
CDR3 DNA: TGTGCCAGCAGCCGGACTAGTTACGAGCAGTACTTC
CDR3 protein: CASSRTSYEQYF

V gene: TRBV7-6
D gene: -
clone size: -
J gene: TRBJ1-6
CDR3 DNA: TGTGCCAGCAGCCGAACCGGGGACACCGATAATTCACCCCTCCACTTT
CDR3 protein: CASSRTGDTDNSPLHF